The clone carrying this T cell receptor beta chain was found a few times. Sequence at one end of the junction differs from germline and may be a read error. These data are taken from a study of T cells in Graves' hyperthyroidism and ophthalmopathy. Researchers amplified the TCR beta CDR3 regions from RNA transcripts. Primed by the HTBI set, a first-round RT-PCR was run on the TCR CDR3. TCRdb analysed the multiplex PCR reads with MiXCR anew, one entry per CDR3 protein. The sample records around 360,000 distinct CDR3 sequences, roughly 15% being singletons. The CDR3 loop spans 12 amino acids. Germline V gene data show CDR1 as MDHEN and CDR2 as SYDVKM.

Sequencing was done on a sample of blood. The chain links TRBV28 to TRBJ1-2; no definite D call. The sequence derives from a woman aged 60 to 75 with Graves' ophthalmopathy. The CDR3 sequence is CASSSPGPDFPF. DNA of the CDR3: TGTGCCAGCAGTTCACCGGGCCCCGATTTCCCCTTC.